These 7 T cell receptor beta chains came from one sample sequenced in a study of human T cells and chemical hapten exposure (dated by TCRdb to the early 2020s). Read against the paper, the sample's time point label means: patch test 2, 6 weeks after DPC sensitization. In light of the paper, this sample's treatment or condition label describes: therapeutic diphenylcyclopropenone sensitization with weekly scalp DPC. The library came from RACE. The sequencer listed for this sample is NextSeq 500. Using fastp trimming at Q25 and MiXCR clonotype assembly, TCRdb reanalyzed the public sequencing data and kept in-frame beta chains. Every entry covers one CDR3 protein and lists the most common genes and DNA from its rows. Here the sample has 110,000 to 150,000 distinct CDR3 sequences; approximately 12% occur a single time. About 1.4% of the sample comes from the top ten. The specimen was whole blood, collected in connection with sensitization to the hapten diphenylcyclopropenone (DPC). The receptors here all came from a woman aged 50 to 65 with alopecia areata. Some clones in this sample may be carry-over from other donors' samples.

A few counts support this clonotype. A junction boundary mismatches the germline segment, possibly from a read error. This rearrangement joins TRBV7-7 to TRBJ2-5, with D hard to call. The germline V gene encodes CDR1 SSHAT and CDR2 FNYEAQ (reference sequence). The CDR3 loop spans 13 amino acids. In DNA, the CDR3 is TGTGCTAGCAGCGTCGTAATCACAGCGACCCAGTACTTC. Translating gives CASSVVITATQYF.

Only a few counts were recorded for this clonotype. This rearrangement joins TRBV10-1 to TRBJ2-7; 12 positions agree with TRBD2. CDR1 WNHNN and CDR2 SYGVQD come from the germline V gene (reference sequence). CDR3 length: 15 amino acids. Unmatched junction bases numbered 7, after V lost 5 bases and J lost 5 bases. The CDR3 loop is CASSWGTSGLDEQYF. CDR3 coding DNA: TGCGCCAGCAGTTGGGGGACTAGCGGGCTGGACGAGCAGTACTTC.

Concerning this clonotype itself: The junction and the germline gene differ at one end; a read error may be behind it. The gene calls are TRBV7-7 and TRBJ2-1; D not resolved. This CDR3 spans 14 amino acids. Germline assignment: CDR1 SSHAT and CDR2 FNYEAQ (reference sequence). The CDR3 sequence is CASSLSESRNEQFF. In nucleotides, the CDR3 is TGTGCTAGCAGCTTATCCGAGTCTAGGAATGAGCAGTTCTTC.

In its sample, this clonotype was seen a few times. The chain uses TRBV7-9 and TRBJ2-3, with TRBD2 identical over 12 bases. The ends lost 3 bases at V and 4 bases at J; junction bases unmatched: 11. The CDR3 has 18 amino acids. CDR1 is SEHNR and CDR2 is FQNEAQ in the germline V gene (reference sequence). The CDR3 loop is CASSLAASGRAGSDTQYF. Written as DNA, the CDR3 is TGTGCCAGCAGCTTGGCCGCTAGCGGGAGGGCCGGCTCAGATACGCAGTATTTT.

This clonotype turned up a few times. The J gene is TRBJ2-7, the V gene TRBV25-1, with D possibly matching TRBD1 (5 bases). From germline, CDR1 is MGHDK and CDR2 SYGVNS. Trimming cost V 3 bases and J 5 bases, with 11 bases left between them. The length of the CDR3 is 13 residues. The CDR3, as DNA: TGTGCCAGCAGTGACCCTCCGACAGACGAGCAGTACTTC. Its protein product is CASSDPPTDEQYF.

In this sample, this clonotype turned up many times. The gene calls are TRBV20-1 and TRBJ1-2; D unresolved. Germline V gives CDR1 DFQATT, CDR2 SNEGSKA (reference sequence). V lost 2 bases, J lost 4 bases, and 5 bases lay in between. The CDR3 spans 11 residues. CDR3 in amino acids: CSARTGYGYTF. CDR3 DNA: TGCAGTGCTAGAACTGGCTATGGCTACACCTTC.

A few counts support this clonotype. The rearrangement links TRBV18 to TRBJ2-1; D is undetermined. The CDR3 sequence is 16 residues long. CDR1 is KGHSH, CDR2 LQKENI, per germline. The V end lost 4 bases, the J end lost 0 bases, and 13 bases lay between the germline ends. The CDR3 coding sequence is TGTGCCAGCTCACTTACGACGAGTAGCTCCTACAATGAGCAGTTCTTC. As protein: CASSLTTSSSYNEQFF.